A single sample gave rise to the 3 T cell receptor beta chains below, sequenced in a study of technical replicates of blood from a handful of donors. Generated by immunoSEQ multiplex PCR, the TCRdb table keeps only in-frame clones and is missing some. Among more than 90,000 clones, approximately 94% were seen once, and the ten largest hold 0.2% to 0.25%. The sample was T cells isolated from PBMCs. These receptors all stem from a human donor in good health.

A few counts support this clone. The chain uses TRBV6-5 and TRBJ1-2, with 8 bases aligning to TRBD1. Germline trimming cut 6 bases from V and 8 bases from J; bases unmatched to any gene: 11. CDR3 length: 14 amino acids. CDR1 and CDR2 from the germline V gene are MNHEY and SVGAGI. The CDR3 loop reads CASSYIGTGSGYTF. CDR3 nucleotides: TGTGCCAGCAGCTATATTGGGACAGGAAGCGGCTACACCTTC.

The CDR3 sequence is CASSQEEIQGNTIYF. For the CDR3, the DNA is TGTGCCAGCAGCCAAGAGGAGATCCAAGGAAACACCATATATTTT. This chain connects TRBV4-2 to TRBJ1-3; D gene ambiguous. With 0 bases removed from V and 4 bases from J, the gap between germline ends came to 10 bases. The V gene's germline CDR1 is LGHNA and CDR2 YNFKEQ. There are 15 residues in the CDR3.

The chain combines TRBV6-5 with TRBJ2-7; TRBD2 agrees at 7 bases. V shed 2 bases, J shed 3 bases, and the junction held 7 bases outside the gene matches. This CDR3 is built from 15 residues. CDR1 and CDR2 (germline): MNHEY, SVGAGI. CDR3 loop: CASSYKIGRSYEQYF. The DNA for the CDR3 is TGTGCCAGCAGTTACAAGATCGGGAGGAGCTACGAGCAGTACTTC.